This T cell receptor (beta chain) was captured in a study of T cells after yellow fever vaccination. Germline-derived CDR1 and CDR2 are SGHRS and YFSETQ. After removal of 0 bases from V and 3 bases from J, the junction contained 5 bases not matched to a gene. The CDR3 runs to 16 residues. TCRdb re-derived calls from the 5' RACE reads in MiXCR, one entry per CDR3 protein. The sample comprises about 360,000 distinct CDR3 sequences, 6.2% of which are singletons, and 15% rests with the top ten. The source of this sequence is a man under 40 who received the YFV17D yellow fever vaccine. The V gene is TRBV5-1, the J gene TRBJ2-2; TRBD2 matches at 7 bases. Specimen: PBMCs, collected 5 days after the yellow fever booster vaccination. The CDR3 here is CASSLDGSGYTGELFF. The CDR3 region has the DNA TGCGCCAGCAGCTTGGATGGTAGCGGGTACACCGGGGAGCTGTTTTTT.